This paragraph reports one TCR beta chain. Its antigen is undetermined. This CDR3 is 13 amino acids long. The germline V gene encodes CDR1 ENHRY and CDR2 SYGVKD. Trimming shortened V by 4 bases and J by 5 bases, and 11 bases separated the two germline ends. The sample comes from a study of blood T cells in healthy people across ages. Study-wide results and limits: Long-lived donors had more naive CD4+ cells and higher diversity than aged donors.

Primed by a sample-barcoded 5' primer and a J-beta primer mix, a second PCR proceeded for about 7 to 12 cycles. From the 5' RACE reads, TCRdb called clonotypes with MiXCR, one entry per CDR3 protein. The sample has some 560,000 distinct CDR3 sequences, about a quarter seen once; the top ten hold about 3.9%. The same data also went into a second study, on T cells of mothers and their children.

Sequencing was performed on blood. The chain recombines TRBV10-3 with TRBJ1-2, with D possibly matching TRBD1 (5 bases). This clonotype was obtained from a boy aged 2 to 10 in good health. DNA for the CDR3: TGTGCCATCAGTGCCAGGGAAGAGTATGGCTACACCTTC. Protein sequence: CAISAREEYGYTF.